This T cell receptor beta chain comes out of a study of blood T cell repertoires in COVID-19. Repertoires were generated with immunoSEQ multiplex PCR, while TCRdb's copy carries only in-frame clones and drops some. The sample carries about 170,000 clones, approximately 85% recorded once. This clone was counted a single time. The V and J ends lost 6 bases and 4 bases respectively, with 22 bases between them. Germline loops: CDR1 LGHNT, CDR2 FRNRAP. The CDR3 contains 16 residues. Material for sequencing was peripheral blood. The V and J genes are TRBV12-5 and TRBJ2-7; TRBD2 might be the D (7 bases). The receptor's source is an elderly man with COVID-19, enrolled during active disease. CDR3 residues: CASGLETAGAFYEQYF. The CDR3 nucleotides are TGTGCTAGTGGCCTCGAAACCGCGGGGGCATTTTACGAGCAGTACTTC.